A single sample gave rise to the 17 T cell receptor beta chains below, sequenced in a study of T cell responses to AZD1222 COVID-19 vaccine (dated by TCRdb to the early 2020s). What this sample's time point label stands for: baseline before first vaccination. Library preparation was by the immunoSEQ multiplex PCR assay. TCRdb obtained this table from immuneACCESS and retained in-frame rearrangements with V and J assigned. These tables miss some clones; where compared with another copy, unresolved V genes account for less than half of the shortfall, and the remainder is unexplained. Within this sample are around 120,000 clones, with approximately 85% of them counted one time only. Jointly, the top ten make up 5% to 7% of the sample. Material: peripheral blood, obtained on day 0 of AZD1222 vaccination. The receptors were gathered from an adult in good health.

This rearrangement joins TRBV5-1 to TRBJ1-2; 7 nucleotides align to TRBD1. With V trimmed by 0 bases and J by 2 bases, 7 bases remained unmatched. CDR1 and CDR2 (germline): SGHRS, YFSETQ. The CDR3 is 16 amino acids. The CDR3 DNA reads TGCGCCAGCAGCTTGGTGGGCAGGGGGGAGAACTATGGCTACACCTTC. This gives the protein CASSLVGRGENYGYTF.

The V gene is TRBV24-1, the J gene TRBJ2-1, with D perhaps matching TRBD2 (6 bases). CDR1 and CDR2 (germline): KGHDR, SFDVKD. The CDR3 has 14 residues. With 9 bases removed from V and 2 bases from J, the gap between germline ends came to 13 bases. CDR3: CATATGTAYNEQFF. The CDR3 nucleotides are TGTGCCACCGCGACCGGGACTGCCTACAATGAGCAGTTCTTC.

The chain employs TRBV15 and TRBJ2-3; D may be TRBD1 or TRBD2 (5 bases each). The CDR3 has 14 residues. The V end was cut by 3 bases, the J end by 2 bases, with 9 bases between. Germline CDR1 and CDR2: LNHNV and YYDKDF (reference sequence). The CDR3 DNA reads as TGTGCCACCAGCAGGGTTGGGACCACAGATACGCAGTATTTT. Encoded protein: CATSRVGTTDTQYF.

The V gene is TRBV5-1, the J gene TRBJ2-7; D is perhaps TRBD2 (5 bases). CDR3 length: 14 amino acids. V was trimmed by 4 bases and J by 3 bases, leaving 14 bases between them. From germline, CDR1 is SGHRS and CDR2 YFSETQ. The CDR3 spells CASSQQEARYEQYF. Written as DNA, the CDR3 is TGCGCCAGCAGCCAGCAGGAGGCTCGCTACGAGCAGTACTTC.

The chain uses TRBV4-1 and TRBJ2-3; 9 bases match TRBD2. Germline values: CDR1 MGHRA, CDR2 YSYEKL. This CDR3 comprises 18 residues. Losses at the gene ends were 1 base for V and 6 bases for J; bases not matched to a gene: 14. The CDR3 loop reads CASSQVGFGGGATDTQYF. CDR3 in DNA: TGCGCCAGCAGCCAAGTGGGCTTTGGCGGGGGGGCCACGGATACGCAGTATTTT.

CDR3 nucleotides: TGTGCCAGCAGCCCCCGCCAGGGGGTATCCTACGAGCAGTACTTC. Its protein is CASSPRQGVSYEQYF. The chain couples TRBV7-2 to TRBJ2-7; 7 nucleotides line up with TRBD1. The V gene end was trimmed by 5 bases and the J gene end by 1 base; junction bases not matched to a gene: 8. Germline CDR1 SGHTA, CDR2 FQGNSA. The CDR3 consists of 15 residues.

This clone was recorded a few times. This chain links TRBV7-8 with TRBJ2-7; tentative D call: TRBD1 (6 bases). V dropped 5 bases and J dropped 2 bases, with 16 bases sitting between them. The CDR3 is made up of 15 amino acids. Germline V gives CDR1 SGHVS, CDR2 FQNEAQ. In DNA, the CDR3 is TGTGCCAGCAGCATTCTGTTACAGGGTACCTACGAGCAGTACTTC. Translation gives CASSILLQGTYEQYF.

This clone was detected a few times. The rearrangement links TRBV2 to TRBJ1-2; 8 bases match TRBD1. Germline V lookup: CDR1 SNHLY, CDR2 FYNNEI. J was trimmed by 3 bases and V by 4 bases; bases with no gene match: 1. This CDR3 is 13 amino acids long. CDR3 sequence: CASSGGQDYGYTF. The CDR3 nucleotides are TGTGCCAGCAGTGGGGGACAGGACTATGGCTACACCTTC.

This chain links TRBV5-1 with TRBJ1-4; possible D gene TRBD1, 5 bases. Germline CDR1 SGHRS, CDR2 YFSETQ. This CDR3 is 16 amino acids long. Between the trimmed V and J ends, which lost 2 bases and 0 bases, there was a span of 11 bases. The CDR3 coding sequence is TGCGCCAGCAGCTTAAGCGGGGCCCCAACTAATGAAAAACTGTTTTTT. Protein sequence: CASSLSGAPTNEKLFF.

This clone has only a few counts. The chain couples TRBV27 to TRBJ1-3; D may be TRBD1 (6 bases). This CDR3 region has 18 residues. With 6 bases removed from V and 6 bases from J, the gap between germline ends came to 27 bases. Per germline, CDR1 MNHEY and CDR2 SMNVEV (reference sequence). The CDR3 loop is CASRLSAGHPSEVNTIYF. The DNA for the CDR3 is TGTGCCAGCAGGTTAAGCGCGGGACACCCGTCAGAAGTAAACACCATATATTTT.

The rearrangement joins TRBV14 to TRBJ1-2; 8 bases match TRBD1. Trimming at V came to 4 bases and at J to 2 bases, leaving 9 bases not matched to a gene. The CDR3 sequence is 16 residues long. Germline V gene data show CDR1 as SGHDN and CDR2 as FVKESK. This chain's CDR3 is CASSPVDRGANYGYTF. The DNA for the CDR3 is TGTGCCAGCAGCCCAGTTGACAGGGGCGCCAACTATGGCTACACCTTC.

The rearrangement uses TRBV19 and TRBJ1-1; D call uncertain. V lost 6 bases and J lost 1, with 9 bases in between. This CDR3 region has 13 residues. Germline V gives CDR1 LNHDA, CDR2 SQIVND (reference sequence). CDR3 DNA: TGTGCCAGTAGCCTATCGGGGAACACTGAAGCTTTCTTT. Translation gives CASSLSGNTEAFF.

Only a few counts were recorded for this clone. The chain recombines TRBV5-4 with TRBJ2-5, with D perhaps TRBD1 or TRBD2 (5 bases each). CDR1 and CDR2 (germline): SGHNT, YYREEE (reference sequence). V was pared by 4 bases and J by 5 bases, with 21 bases between. The CDR3 sequence is 16 residues long. The CDR3 protein is CASSPRTSIAMETQYF. CDR3 bases: TGTGCCAGCAGCCCTCGGACATCCATAGCGATGGAGACCCAGTACTTC.

CDR3: CASRVGDRGGNQPQHF. CDR3 coding DNA: TGTGCCAGCAGAGTCGGAGACAGGGGAGGTAATCAGCCCCAGCATTTT. J is TRBJ1-5 and V is TRBV28; 8 positions agree with TRBD1. This CDR3 is 16 amino acids long. V trimming: 6 bases; J trimming: 4 bases; junction bases outside the gene matches: 11. Germline V CDR1 and CDR2: MDHEN, SYDVKM.

This clone has a single count. This chain joins TRBV6-5 and TRBJ2-2; perhaps TRBD1 as D (5 bases). Germline V gene lookup returns CDR1 MNHEY and CDR2 SVGAGI. This CDR3 is built from 15 residues. Between the trimmed V and J ends, which lost 4 bases and 0 bases, there was a span of 9 bases. The CDR3 DNA sequence: TGTGCCAGCAGTTGGACAAACTCGAACACCGGGGAGCTGTTTTTT. Translated: CASSWTNSNTGELFF.

The CDR3 loop is CASSGGTGGMHTEAFF. The CDR3 nucleotides are TGTGCCAGTAGTGGGGGGACAGGGGGAATGCACACTGAAGCTTTCTTT. This rearrangement joins TRBV19 to TRBJ1-1; 11 bases fit TRBD1. Germline CDR1 reads LNHDA; CDR2 reads SQIVND (reference sequence). The length of the CDR3 is 16 residues. V lost 5 bases, J lost 3 bases, and 8 bases stayed unmatched.

This clone was seen only once. This sequence joins TRBV7-2 and TRBJ1-2; D gene ambiguous. This CDR3 region has 16 residues. Germline CDR1 SGHTA, CDR2 FQGNSA. V gave up 1 base and J gave up 4 bases, with 16 bases separating them. Here the CDR3 reads CASSLEGRLYGYGYTF. The CDR3, as DNA: TGTGCCAGCAGCTTAGAGGGCCGGCTTTATGGCTATGGCTACACCTTC.